These 8 T cell receptor beta chains were sequenced from one sample in a study of cytomegalovirus exposure and HLA in healthy donors. Sequenced by immunoSEQ multiplex PCR; TCRdb stores in-frame clones only, minus some. The profile shows about 260,000 clones, about nine tenths of them singletons. The sample consisted of PBMCs. These TCRs come from a woman aged 25 to 39 in good health and CMV-seronegative.

This clone appeared once. The chain combines TRBV2 with TRBJ2-7; D possibly corresponds to TRBD2 (5 bases). The CDR3 is made up of 15 amino acids. Germline V gene data show CDR1 as SNHLY and CDR2 as FYNNEI. V was pared by 3 bases and J by 3 bases, with 15 bases between. The CDR3 reads CASSESGSASYEQYF. The CDR3 nucleotides read TGTGCCAGCAGTGAGTCGGGTAGCGCGAGCTACGAGCAGTACTTC.

V is TRBV7-9 and J is TRBJ1-5; D is possibly TRBD1 (5 bases). Trimming took off 1 base at V and 5 bases at J, with 9 bases between the two ends. This CDR3 is built from 14 residues. The V gene's germline CDR1 is SEHNR and CDR2 FQNEAQ (reference sequence). The CDR3 reads CASSLGQGYQPQHF. CDR3 nucleotides: TGTGCCAGCAGCTTAGGTCAGGGCTATCAGCCCCAGCATTTT.

V gene TRBV19 combines with J gene TRBJ1-4; tentative D call: TRBD1 (5 bases). The CDR3 contains 15 residues. The V and J ends lost 5 bases and 5 bases respectively, with 15 bases between them. The germline gives CDR1 LNHDA, CDR2 SQIVND (reference sequence). The CDR3 here is CASSGSGWGNEKLFF. In nucleotides, the CDR3 is TGTGCCAGTAGTGGTTCAGGGTGGGGGAATGAAAAACTGTTTTTT.

V is TRBV18 and J is TRBJ2-1, with 7 bases identical to TRBD1. CDR3 length: 19 residues. The ends lost 6 bases at V and 0 bases at J; junction bases unmatched: 17. In germline, CDR1 is KGHSH, CDR2 LQKENI. The CDR3 here is CASSPWGQLGPSSYNEQFF. CDR3 in DNA: TGTGCCAGCTCCCCGTGGGGACAGTTGGGTCCCTCCTCCTACAATGAGCAGTTCTTC.

This chain joins TRBV20-1 and TRBJ2-7, with D unresolved. Trimming stripped 4 bases from V and 2 bases from J, with 6 bases between. The CDR3 covers 11 residues. Germline CDR1 and CDR2: DFQATT and SNEGSKA (reference sequence). DNA for the CDR3: TGCAGTGCTACCGAGGCCTACGAGCAGTACTTC. It translates to CSATEAYEQYF.

The rearrangement links TRBV10-3 to TRBJ2-7; perhaps TRBD1 as D (6 bases). The germline V gene has CDR1 ENHRY and CDR2 SYGVKD. This CDR3 contains 18 residues. Trimming stripped 4 bases from V and 2 bases from J, with 24 bases between. CDR3 DNA sequence: TGTGCCATCAGTGGTGCAATTCAAACCCCGGACAGAACCTACGAGCAGTACTTC. Protein product: CAISGAIQTPDRTYEQYF.

The chain is built from TRBV15 and TRBJ2-7; the match to TRBD1 covers 8 bases. V was pared by 0 bases and J by 0 bases, with 7 bases of the junction left unmatched. The CDR3 loop spans 17 amino acids. Germline V lookup: CDR1 LNHNV, CDR2 YYDKDF (reference sequence). The CDR3 DNA follows: TGTGCCACCAGCAGAGATCAACAGGGGGATCCCTCCTACGAGCAGTACTTC. This encodes CATSRDQQGDPSYEQYF.

The table lists this clone with a count of one. The chain carries TRBV15 and TRBJ1-5, with D unclear. The CDR3 consists of 15 residues. V was pared by 0 bases and J by 5 bases, with 11 bases between. Germline assignment: CDR1 LNHNV and CDR2 YYDKDF (reference sequence). The CDR3 region has the DNA TGTGCCACCAGCAGAGATCTTGAGGCTTATCAGCCCCAGCATTTT. This encodes CATSRDLEAYQPQHF.